This record covers a single T cell receptor (beta chain). In its sample, this clone was seen once. Its specific antigen is unknown. Sequence at one end of the junction differs from germline and may be a read error. These data belong to a study of immune evolution from preneoplasia to lung adenocarcinoma (dated by TCRdb to the early 2020s). At the level of the whole study: HLA loss of heterozygosity was seen in roughly 6.6%, 14% and 36% of AIS, MIA and ADC lesions, and in no AAH lesions. The sample size was set by how many specimens were available, not by a prior power calculation. The study profiled immune contexture across lung adenocarcinoma precursors and invasive adenocarcinoma using immune gene expression, TCR sequencing and multiplex immunofluorescence. According to the study, about 100 samples went through TCR sequencing. The overall cohort comprised just under 55 patients with pulmonary nodules who underwent surgical resection. The immune data were integrated with whole exome sequencing and methylation data obtained from the same cohort of nodules. TCR sequencing data were obtained from approximately 50 patients. POLYSOLVER was used to infer Class I HLA alleles from exome data, and LOHHLA was used to detect allele-specific HLA loss. Resected precursor lesions (AAH, AIS, MIA) and invasive adenocarcinomas were compared with paired morphologically normal lung tissue. The investigation overall reported the following: Clonality was highest in normal lung, while later-stage lesions appeared to have lower clonality but higher T cell density and diversity. The findings reflected association rather than direct causation, and larger cohorts with long-term follow-up and longitudinal biopsies were considered necessary. All patients were from Japan and China, so applicability to Western populations was uncertain. Compared with EGFR-mutant or double wild-type lesions, KRAS-mutant nodules had the highest T cell clonality. Normal lung had the highest top T cell clone frequencies, which appeared to decline progressively from AAH through AIS, MIA and invasive adenocarcinoma.

TCR beta CDR3 regions were sequenced from DNA using the immunoSEQ hsTCRbeta Kit. The published analysis was carried out like this. The ImmunoSEQ Analyzer was used to analyse the TCR sequencing data. T cell clonality was defined as 1 minus Pielou's evenness computed on productive rearrangements. The inverse Simpson index, applied to productive templates, was used to measure T cell diversity. T cell density was defined as TCR beta template counts normalized to usable DNA, with usable DNA estimated by amplification and sequencing of housekeeping genes. Two-sided Kruskal-Wallis tests were used to compare TCR metrics across histologic stages. In its TCRdb copy, this immuneACCESS table keeps in-frame sequences only and misses some clones. Where compared with another copy, unresolved V genes explain less than half of these, and the others have no known cause. The V and J calls and clone size come from that table; D and trimming were worked out from the DNA. Across this sample there are several thousand clones, with 80% to 90% seen only once. More than 5% of the sample comes from the top ten.

From the cysteine through the phenylalanine, the CDR3 covers 15 amino acids. Of the read, only the CDR3 DNA is kept; its 45 bases are in frame from base 1. Sequences ENHRY (CDR1) and SYGVKD (CDR2) are obtained from the germline V gene. Patients underwent resection in Japan or China between about 2013 and 2017. The histologic diagnosis of each case was independently confirmed on H&E slides by two lung cancer pathologists. For nucleic acid extraction, premalignant or tumor cells were enriched by macro-dissection following pathologic assessment. DNA was isolated from FFPE tissue using the AllPrep DNA/RNA FFPE Kit.

Sequenced sample: FFPE minimally invasive lung adenocarcinoma tissue. In light of the paper, this sample's cell subset or site label describes: micro-invasive lung adenocarcinoma (MIA). The receptor comes from a person aged 70 to 85 with lung adenocarcinoma. The rearrangement joined TRBV10-3 to TRBJ1-1, with TRBD1 as a weak D call on 5 bases. In nucleotide form, the sequence is TGTGCCATCAGTAAGTCGGAATATAGGGGAACTGAAGCTTTCTTT. Translation gives CAISKSEYRGTEAFF.